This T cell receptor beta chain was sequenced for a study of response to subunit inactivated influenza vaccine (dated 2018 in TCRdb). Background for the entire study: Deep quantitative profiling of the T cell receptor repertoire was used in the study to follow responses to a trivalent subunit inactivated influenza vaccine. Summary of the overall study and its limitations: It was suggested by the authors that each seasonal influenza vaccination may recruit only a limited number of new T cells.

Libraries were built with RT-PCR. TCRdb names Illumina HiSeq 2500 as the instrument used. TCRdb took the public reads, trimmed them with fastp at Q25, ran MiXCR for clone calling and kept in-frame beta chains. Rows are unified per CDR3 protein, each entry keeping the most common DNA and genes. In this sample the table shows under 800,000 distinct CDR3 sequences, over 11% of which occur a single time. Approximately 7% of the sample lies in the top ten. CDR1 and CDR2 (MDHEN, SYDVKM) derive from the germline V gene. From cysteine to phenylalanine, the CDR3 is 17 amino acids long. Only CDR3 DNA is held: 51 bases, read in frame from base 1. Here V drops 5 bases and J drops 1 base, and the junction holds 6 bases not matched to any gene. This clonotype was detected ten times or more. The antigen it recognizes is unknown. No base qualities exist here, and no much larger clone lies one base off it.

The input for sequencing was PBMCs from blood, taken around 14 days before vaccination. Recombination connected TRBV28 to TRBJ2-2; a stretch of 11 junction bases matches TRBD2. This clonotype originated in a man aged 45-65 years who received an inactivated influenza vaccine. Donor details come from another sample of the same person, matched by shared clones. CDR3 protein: CASSLSLAGENTGELFF. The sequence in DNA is TGTGCCAGCAGTCTCTCACTAGCGGGAGAGAACACCGGGGAGCTGTTTTTT.